The 3 T cell receptor beta chains given below trace back to one sample, sequenced in a study of blood T cell repertoires in COVID-19. Clones were read by immunoSEQ multiplex PCR, and TCRdb kept only the in-frame ones, dropping some. The table lists 200,000 to 300,000 clones, approximately 90% of them singletons. Sequenced: peripheral blood. The origin of the receptors is a woman between 40 and 55 years old with acute or convalescent COVID-19.

This chain joins TRBV13 and TRBJ2-3, with a weak D call TRBD2 (5 bases). The CDR3 has 12 residues. Germline assignment: CDR1 PRHDT and CDR2 FYEKMQ (reference sequence). V lost 2 bases to trimming and J lost 6 bases, with 6 bases between them. The DNA of the CDR3 is TGTGCCAGCAGCTTAAGAGGGGATACGCAGTATTTT. This codes for CASSLRGDTQYF. Supplemented by reference TRBV13 and TRBJ2-3, the full variable domain reads AAGVIQSPRHLIKEKRETATLKCYPIPRHDTVYWYQQGPGQDPQFLISFYEKMQSDKGSIPDRFSAQQFSDYHSELNMSSLELGDSALYFCASSLRGDTQYFGPGTRLTVL.

This clone appeared a single time. Here the CDR3 DNA reads TGCGCCAGCAGCCCCCAGGGGGTAGGTAACACTGAAGCTTTCTTT. Its protein is CASSPQGVGNTEAFF. The rearrangement joins TRBV5-1 to TRBJ1-1; 7 bases match TRBD1. J gave up 2 bases and V 4 bases, and 8 bases lay outside the gene matches. The CDR3 contains 15 residues. Germline-derived CDR1 and CDR2 are SGHRS and YFSETQ.

V gene TRBV24-1 combines with J gene TRBJ1-4; TRBD1 matches at 8 bases. Germline V gene sequence: CDR1 KGHDR, CDR2 SFDVKD. V trimming: 12 bases; J trimming: 3 bases; junction bases outside the gene matches: 5. The CDR3 totals 13 residues. The CDR3 spells CAPRDRPNEKLFF. The CDR3 DNA reads TGTGCCCCCCGGGACAGGCCTAATGAAAAACTGTTTTTT.